This entry concerns a single T cell receptor (beta chain). What this receptor recognizes is not known. No per-base quality is available; no much larger clone lies one base away. This specimen comes from a study of CD8+ T cells in alopecia areata listed by TCRdb under 2018. Regarding the complete study: Treated patients were enrolled in an open-label pilot trial of oral tofacitinib at 5 to 10 mg twice daily for moderate-to-severe alopecia areata. Patients received tofacitinib for 6 to 18 months and were then followed off drug for 6 months to check for delayed response and recurrence. To study T cell clonal expansion in alopecia areata, the researchers applied high-throughput TCRbeta sequencing to both the C3H/HeJ mouse model and human patients. Human TCRbeta sequencing covered scalp tissue and sorted CD4+ and CD8+ peripheral blood T cells from patchy and totalis/universalis alopecia areata patients and healthy controls. Tofacitinib-treated patients had biopsies at baseline and at 4 and 24 weeks of treatment, with a later scalp biopsy in several patients. Scalp clonality was compared across normal scalp (n=4), patchy alopecia areata scalp (n=8), and alopecia totalis/universalis scalp (n=8). RNA came from the PAXgene miRNA kit for fixed scalp, the miRNeasy kit for PBMCs, and the RNeasy kit for mouse skin. TCRbeta CDR3 regions were amplified by immunoSEQ multiplex PCR with 35 Vbeta forward and 13 Jbeta reverse primers.

The library was produced with the immunoSEQ multiplex PCR assay. For TCR sequencing, RNA was extracted from every sample and reverse transcribed into cDNA to serve as template. First-strand cDNA was synthesized with SuperScript III using a 2:1 mix of oligo-dT and random hexamers. Amplification bias was assessed with a synthetic immune receptor repertoire, and residual bias was removed computationally. Processing in the source paper ran as follows. Raw reads were preprocessed for error removal, and CDR3 was defined according to IMGT conventions as running from the conserved cysteine to phenylalanine. Clonality was calculated as 1 minus Shannon entropy normalized by log2 of the number of productive unique TCRs. CD4 or CD8 identity of scalp clones was inferred by cross-referencing scalp TCRbeta sequences with sorted blood CD4 and CD8 repertoires. The immuneACCESS repertoire file appears here via TCRdb, limited to in-frame rearrangements. These files lack a portion of the clones; in checked studies, under half of the deficit traces to unresolved V genes, and the cause of the others is not known. V and J calls and clone size are as listed in that table; D and trimming were resolved from the DNA. The sample yields hundreds of thousands of clones; around 62% were counted once. 0.45% of the sample is taken by the ten largest.

Findings and caveats that apply to the study as a whole: Compared with mice, TCR sequences shared between patients were less clear, possibly partly because of HLA diversity across the patient population. Resident alphabeta T cells in normal human skin are also sequenced, complicating scalp TCR repertoire analysis, unlike mouse skin dominated by gammadelta T cells. Compared with normal scalp, lesional scalp, particularly in alopecia totalis/universalis, had higher clonality and more expanded CD8+ clones, which suggests antigenic drive.

According to the study, the label for this sample's time point signals: baseline before oral tofacitinib. Lesional scalp punch biopsies and peripheral blood were collected from alopecia areata patients. After PBMCs were isolated by density centrifugation and stained for CD3, CD4 and CD8, a FACSAria was used to sort CD4+ and CD8+ T cells. Spanning cysteine to phenylalanine, the CDR3 consists of 13 amino acids. Only the CDR3 DNA is retained, 39 bases long and in frame from the first base. V is pruned by 4 bases and J by 9 bases, leaving 4 bases of the junction without a gene match. CDR1 and CDR2 (SNHLY, FYNNEI) derive from the germline V gene.

The chain couples TRBV2 to TRBJ2-7; 12 nucleotides in the junction match TRBD2. The source is a human donor with alopecia areata. Material: CD4+ T cells sorted from blood, obtained at week 0. The CDR3 sequence is CASSGRTSGVQYF. The DNA sequence is as follows: TGTGCCAGCAGTGGGCGGACTAGCGGGGTGCAGTACTTC.